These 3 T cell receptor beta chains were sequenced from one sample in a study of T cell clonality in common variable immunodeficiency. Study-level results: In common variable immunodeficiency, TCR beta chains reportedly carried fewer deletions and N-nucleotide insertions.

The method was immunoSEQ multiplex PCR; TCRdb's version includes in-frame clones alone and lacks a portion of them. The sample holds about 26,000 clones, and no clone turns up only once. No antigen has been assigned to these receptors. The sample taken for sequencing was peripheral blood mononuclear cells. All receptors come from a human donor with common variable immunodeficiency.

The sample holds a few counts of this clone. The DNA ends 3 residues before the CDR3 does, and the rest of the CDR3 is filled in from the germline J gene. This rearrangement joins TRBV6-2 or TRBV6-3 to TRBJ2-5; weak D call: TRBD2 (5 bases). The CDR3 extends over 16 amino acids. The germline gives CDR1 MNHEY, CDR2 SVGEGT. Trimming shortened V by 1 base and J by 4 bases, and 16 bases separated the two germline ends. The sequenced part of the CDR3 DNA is TGTGCCAGCAGTTACTTAAGAGGGTACTTGGGAGAGACC. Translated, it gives CASSYLRGYLGET. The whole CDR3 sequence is CASSYLRGYLGETQYF.

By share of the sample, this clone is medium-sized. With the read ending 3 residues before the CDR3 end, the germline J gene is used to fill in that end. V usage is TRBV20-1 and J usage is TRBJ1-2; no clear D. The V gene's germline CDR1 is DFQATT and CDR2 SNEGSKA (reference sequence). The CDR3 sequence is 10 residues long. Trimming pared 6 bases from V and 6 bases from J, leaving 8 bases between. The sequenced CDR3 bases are TGCAGTGCCACAGATAATGGC. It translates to CSATDNG. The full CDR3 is CSATDNGYTF.

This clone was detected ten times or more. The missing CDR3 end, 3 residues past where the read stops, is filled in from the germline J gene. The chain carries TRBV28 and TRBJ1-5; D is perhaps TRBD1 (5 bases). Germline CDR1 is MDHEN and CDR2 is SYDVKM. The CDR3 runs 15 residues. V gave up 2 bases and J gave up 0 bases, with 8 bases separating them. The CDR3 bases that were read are TGTGCCAGCAGTTTACAGGGTGGTAGCAATCAGCCC. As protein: CASSLQGGSNQP. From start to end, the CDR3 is CASSLQGGSNQPQHF.